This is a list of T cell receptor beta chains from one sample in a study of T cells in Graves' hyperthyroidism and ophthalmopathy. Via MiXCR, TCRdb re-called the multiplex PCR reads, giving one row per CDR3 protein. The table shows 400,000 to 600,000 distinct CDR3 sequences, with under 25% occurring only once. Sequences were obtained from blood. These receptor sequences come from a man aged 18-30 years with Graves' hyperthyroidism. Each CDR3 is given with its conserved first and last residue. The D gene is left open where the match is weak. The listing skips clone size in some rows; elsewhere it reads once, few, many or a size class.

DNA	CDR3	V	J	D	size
TGTGCCAGCAGTTTACACCGGACCGCGAACACCATATATTTT	CASSLHRTANTIYF	TRBV12-3/TRBV12-4	TRBJ1-3	NA	many
TGCGCCAGCAGCTTTGAGACAGGATCCTACGAGCAGTACTTC	CASSFETGSYEQYF	TRBV5-1	TRBJ2-7	NA	many
TGTGCCAGCAGGAGACAAAACACCGGGGAGCTGTTTTTT	CASRRQNTGELFF	TRBV2	TRBJ2-2	NA	few
TGTGCCAGCAGCACAAGGGGGTACGAGCAGTACTTC	CASSTRGYEQYF	TRBV12-3/TRBV12-4	TRBJ2-7	NA	many
TGTGCCACCCCGCGGGGCTACGAGCAGTACTTC	CATPRGYEQYF	TRBV6-1	TRBJ2-7	NA	many
TGTGCCAGCAGTTCCCTCCTGACAGGGCGCCCCGGCTATGGCTACACCTTC	CASSSLLTGRPGYGYTF	TRBV27	TRBJ1-2	TRBD1	many
TGTGCCAGCAGTTTTGGCGGGGTCAGGACCCACGAGCAGTACTTC	CASSFGGVRTHEQYF	TRBV12-3/TRBV12-4	TRBJ2-7	NA	many
TGTGCCAGTAGCCTGGAGGTGGGGGATTACACCGGGGAGCTGTTTTTT	CASSLEVGDYTGELFF	TRBV19	TRBJ2-2	NA	few
TGTGCCAGCAGTTCCATCAGGGCGCAGGGCGGGAAGCCCCAGCATTTT	CASSSIRAQGGKPQHF	TRBV28	TRBJ1-5	NA	NA
TGTGCCAGCAACCTAGCGGGGAGTAGCTCCTACGAGCAGTACTTC	CASNLAGSSSYEQYF	TRBV28	TRBJ2-7	TRBD2	many
TGCAGTGCTAGTAGTCACCGTCGTCGTAACACTGAAGCTTTCTTT	CSASSHRRRNTEAFF	TRBV20-1	TRBJ1-1	NA	NA
TGTGCCAGCAGTTTGAAGGAACAGCCCCAGCATTTT	CASSLKEQPQHF	TRBV28	TRBJ1-5	NA	many
TGTGCCAGCACATCCCGGACAGGGTATGGGCACTATGGCTACACCTTC	CASTSRTGYGHYGYTF	TRBV27	TRBJ1-2	TRBD1	many
TGTGCCAGCAGTTCCTTGGACAGGGAATTCGGTATGAACACTGAAGCTTTCTTT	CASSSLDREFGMNTEAFF	TRBV12-3/TRBV12-4	TRBJ1-1	TRBD1	NA
TGTGCCAGCAGCCATACTAGCGGGGGGGAAGAGACCCAGTACTTC	CASSHTSGGEETQYF	TRBV12-3/TRBV12-4	TRBJ2-5	TRBD2	many
TGCGCCGGACTTGGACGGGGACGGAACACTGAAGCTTTCTTT	CAGLGRGRNTEAFF	TRBV5-1	TRBJ1-1	NA	many
TGTGCCAGCAACCACGGGGGAACTGAAGCTTTCTTT	CASNHGGTEAFF	TRBV13	TRBJ1-1	NA	many